A selection of T cell receptor beta chains follows, all from one sample in a study of T cell responses to AZD1222 COVID-19 vaccine. This table comes from immunoSEQ multiplex PCR, and its TCRdb copy is limited to in-frame clones, with some not included. The data hold 55,000 to 90,000 clones, with 65% to 85% observed a single time. This specimen was peripheral blood, taken on day 0 of AZD1222 vaccination. The receptors shown here come from an adult in good health. The CDR3 runs from the conserved cysteine through the conserved F or W. D genes are given only for firm matches. Clone sizes are given selectively: once, few, many, or a class where the clone is expanded.

>TRBJ1-2|.|.|TRBV30
TGTGCCTGGAGGGGTCTGGGAAGCGATAACTATGGCTACACCTTC
CAWRGLGSDNYGYTF
>TRBJ2-1|.|.|TRBV30
TGTGCCTGGAGCCGAGGGGGGAACAATGAGCAGTTCTTC
CAWSRGGNNEQFF
>TRBJ1-1|.|TRBD1|TRBV7-3
TGTGCCAGCAGCGTTGGACAGGGGAACACTGAAGCTTTCTTT
CASSVGQGNTEAFF
>TRBJ1-3|.|.|TRBV15
TGTGCGACACGCGCAGAAAGCTCTGGAAACACCATATATTTT
CATRAESSGNTIYF
>TRBJ1-6|once|.|TRBV2
TGTGCCAGCAGTAGGGCGGGGGGGGATTCACCCCTCCACTTT
CASSRAGGDSPLHF
>TRBJ1-5|.|.|TRBV27
TGTGCCAGCAGTTTCGGGCAGGGCCGCCAGCCCCAGCATTTT
CASSFGQGRQPQHF
>TRBJ1-4|once|.|TRBV19
TGTGCAGTCGGAGCAACTGGGGAAAAACTGTTTTTT
CAVGATGEKLFF
>TRBJ2-4|.|.|TRBV28
TGTGCCAGCAGTTTAGATGGCGCTCTAGCCAAAAACATTCAGTACTTC
CASSLDGALAKNIQYF
>TRBJ1-2|.|TRBD1|TRBV5-1
TGCGCCAGCAGCGCCGGGACAGGGTCTTTCTATGGCTACACCTTC
CASSAGTGSFYGYTF
>TRBJ2-2|.|.|TRBV4-1
TGCGCCAGCAGCCCCACCTGGAGGGGGGGGTCCGGGGAGCTGTTTTTT
CASSPTWRGGSGELFF
>TRBJ1-1|.|.|TRBV2
TGTGCCAGCAGTGCTCTTTATGAAGCTTTCTTT
CASSALYEAFF
>TRBJ2-7|few|TRBD2|TRBV5-4
TGTGCCAGCAGCTTGGGGGGGACTAGCGGCAACTACGAGCAGTACTTC
CASSLGGTSGNYEQYF
>TRBJ2-3|.|.|TRBV24-1
TGTGCCACCAGTGACGGAGGGGGGGCGGATACGCAGTATTTT
CATSDGGGADTQYF
>TRBJ1-1|few|TRBD1|TRBV5-1
TGCGCCAGTACACCCGGGACAGTGAACACTGAAGCTTTCTTT
CASTPGTVNTEAFF
>TRBJ1-3|.|.|TRBV7-6
TGTGCCAGCAGCTTAAACTCTGGAAACACCATATATTTT
CASSLNSGNTIYF
>TRBJ2-5|.|.|TRBV7-6
TGTGCCAGCAGCTTAGCAGTCACAATGGGGGAGACCCAGTACTTC
CASSLAVTMGETQYF
>TRBJ1-1|.|.|TRBV29-1
TGCAGCGTTGAACCTTTGGGCACTGAAGCTTTCTTT
CSVEPLGTEAFF
>TRBJ1-1|.|.|TRBV10-2
TGCGCCAGCAGTGGACTCATGAACACTGAAGCTTTCTTT
CASSGLMNTEAFF
>TRBJ2-5|.|TRBD2|TRBV5-1
TGCGCCAGCAGCTTCCAGACTAGCGGGGGGCAAGAGACCCAGTACTTC
CASSFQTSGGQETQYF
>TRBJ1-2|once|TRBD1|TRBV4-1
TGCGCCAGCAGCCAAACTCAAGGGGGCAACCATGGCTACACCTTC
CASSQTQGGNHGYTF
>TRBJ1-1|.|.|TRBV12-3/TRBV12-4
TGTGCCAGCAGTCTCCAGGGGAGGACTGAAGCTTTCTTT
CASSLQGRTEAFF
>TRBJ2-7|.|.|TRBV10-3
TGTGCCATCAGTGAGTTACAGTCCTACGAGCAGTACTTC
CAISELQSYEQYF
>TRBJ1-1|once|TRBD1|TRBV5-1
TGCGCCAGCAGCTATTGGACAGGGGAGGGCACTGAAGCTTTCTTT
CASSYWTGEGTEAFF
>TRBJ2-5|.|.|TRBV7-9
TGTGCCAGCAGCTTAGCGCGAGGACTAGGGGGGACTAAACGCGAGACCCAGTACTTC
CASSLARGLGGTKRETQYF
>TRBJ2-3|.|.|TRBV5-6
TGTGCCAGCAGCTTGGGACTCCTGGTACAGACAGATACGCAGTATTTT
CASSLGLLVQTDTQYF
>TRBJ2-7|.|TRBD2|TRBV30
TGTGCCTGGAGCCCCCCGCCCCGGCTAGCGGTTACCTACGAGCAGTACTTC
CAWSPPPRLAVTYEQYF
>TRBJ2-1|.|.|TRBV30
TGTGCCTGGAGTATTGGGGCGCGAAATGAGCAGTTCTTC
CAWSIGARNEQFF
>TRBJ2-5|once|.|TRBV5-1
TGCGCCAGCAGCTTGAGCCCAGGGGTCAGGGAGACCCAGTACTTC
CASSLSPGVRETQYF
>TRBJ1-4|.|TRBD1|TRBV6-2/TRBV6-3
TGTGCCAGCAGTTCTCCGGGACAGGGTTCAGAAAAACTGTTTTTT
CASSSPGQGSEKLFF
>TRBJ2-2|.|.|TRBV12-5
TGTGCTAGTAAATTAGACACCGGGGAGCTGTTTTTT
CASKLDTGELFF
>TRBJ1-5|.|.|TRBV18
TGTGCCAGCTCACCGGTTAGAACGGCCGTGGATCAGCCCCAGCATTTT
CASSPVRTAVDQPQHF
>TRBJ2-2|.|TRBD2|TRBV14
TGTGCCAGCAGCCAATTGGTCGGGGGGTCCACCGGGGAGCTGTTTTTT
CASSQLVGGSTGELFF
>TRBJ2-1|.|.|TRBV7-2
TGTGCCAGCAGCTTAGGAGGGACGGTCAATGAGCAGTTCTTC
CASSLGGTVNEQFF
>TRBJ1-6|few|.|TRBV18
TGTGCCAGCTCCGCTGCGTCGAGCGGATATTCACCCCTCCACTTT
CASSAASSGYSPLHF
>TRBJ1-1|once|.|TRBV2
TGTGCCAGCAGTGAAGCGCGGGCGGGACAAAGTGAAGCTTTCTTT
CASSEARAGQSEAFF
>TRBJ2-3|.|TRBD2|TRBV6-5
TGTGCCAGCAGTTCCGTAGCGGGGGGCTACACAGATACGCAGTATTTT
CASSSVAGGYTDTQYF
>TRBJ1-6|.|TRBD1|TRBV7-8
TGTGCCAGCAGCTTAGTAGGGACAGTCTATAATTCACCCCTCCACTTT
CASSLVGTVYNSPLHF
>TRBJ2-1|.|.|TRBV30
TGTGCCTGGTCTTTTGGGAAAAATGAGCAGTTCTTC
CAWSFGKNEQFF
>TRBJ1-4|once|.|TRBV30
TGTGCCTGCCAAGATGGACCTAATGAAAAACTGTTTTTT
CACQDGPNEKLFF
>TRBJ1-1|.|.|TRBV12-5
TGTGCTAGTGGTTCGGGGACCAGTCGGGACACTGAAGCTTTCTTT
CASGSGTSRDTEAFF
>TRBJ2-2|.|.|TRBV11-2
TGTGCCAGCAGCCCATTCGGGGTGGCGAACACCGGGGAGCTGTTTTTT
CASSPFGVANTGELFF
>TRBJ1-6|.|TRBD1|TRBV30
TGTGCCTCAACCGGGACAGAGTATTCACCCCTCCACTTT
CASTGTEYSPLHF
>TRBJ2-3|.|TRBD2|TRBV5-4
TGTGCCAGCAGCTTTCGGACGGGGGGGACGGATACGCAGTATTTT
CASSFRTGGTDTQYF
>TRBJ1-4|.|.|TRBV10-3
TGTGCCATCAGTGAGTCGAAGGGAGGGTCCACTAATGAAAAACTGTTTTTT
CAISESKGGSTNEKLFF
>TRBJ1-5|.|TRBD1|TRBV6-1
TGTGCCAGCAGTGGACAGGGGGCAGGCAATCAGCCCCAGCATTTT
CASSGQGAGNQPQHF
>TRBJ2-7|.|.|TRBV19
TGTGCCAGTAGTATTTCGGGCAGGTCCTACGAGCAGTACTTC
CASSISGRSYEQYF
>TRBJ1-2|.|TRBD1|TRBV4-1
TGCGCCAGCAGCCAAGATCGGGACAGGGGGGCCTATGGCTACACCTTC
CASSQDRDRGAYGYTF
>TRBJ1-5|.|.|TRBV30
TGTGCCTGGAGCGCTACAGGGAATGAACAGCCCCAGCATTTT
CAWSATGNEQPQHF
>TRBJ1-2|.|.|TRBV14
TGTGCCAGCAGCCTAAGGACTGGTTATGGCTACACCTTC
CASSLRTGYGYTF
>TRBJ2-1|.|.|TRBV5-4
TGTGCCAGCAGCTTGGACATTTCCCACTACAATGAGCAGTTCTTC
CASSLDISHYNEQFF
>TRBJ1-5|.|TRBD1|TRBV6-2/TRBV6-3
TGTGCCAGCAGTACCGGGACAGTCGGTCAGCCCCAGCATTTT
CASSTGTVGQPQHF
>TRBJ2-1|.|.|TRBV7-9
TGTGCCAGCAGCTTTGCAGGGTCCAATGAGCAGTTCTTC
CASSFAGSNEQFF
>TRBJ1-1|.|.|TRBV11-3
TGTGCCAGCAGCTTAGGCCAGAACACTGAAGCTTTCTTT
CASSLGQNTEAFF
>TRBJ1-4|few|TRBD1|TRBV27
TGTGCCAGCAGTTCCCTGGGACAGGAAAATGAAAAACTGTTTTTT
CASSSLGQENEKLFF
>TRBJ1-1|.|.|TRBV19
TGTGCCAGTGCAGCCGGCAACACTGAAGCTTTCTTT
CASAAGNTEAFF
>TRBJ1-1|.|.|TRBV12-3/TRBV12-4
TGTGCCAGCAGTTTCGGGTTTGAAGCTTTCTTT
CASSFGFEAFF
>TRBJ2-7|.|.|TRBV4-1
TGCGCCAGCAGCCAACGGGTAGACTACGAGCAGTACTTC
CASSQRVDYEQYF
>TRBJ2-7|few|.|TRBV7-9
TGTGCCAGCAGTCCTCGACAGGTGTACTCCTACGAGCAGTACTTC
CASSPRQVYSYEQYF